This note documents a single T cell receptor (beta chain) sequence. The antigen is undetermined. The data stem from a study of metastatic and nonmetastatic thyroid tumors. Background on the study: Both malignant and benign thyroid patients supplied peripheral blood and tumor or nodule tissue samples, across which the repertoires of these patients were then compared. Findings of the study overall: Patients with malignant thyroid tumors reportedly had significantly higher TCR beta diversity than those with benign nodules, in blood and tumor.

CDR1 KGHSH and CDR2 LQKENI come from the germline V gene. V was clipped by 2 bases and J by 5 bases, with 12 bases between them. The CDR3 is 14 amino acids. No treatment of any kind had been given to any patient before thyroid surgery. Authors' analysis steps: CDR3 was compared across clinicopathological groups, and the resulting differences were used to build a distant-metastasis classifier for papillary thyroid cancer. From the PCR reads, TCRdb re-called clones with MiXCR. The V and J calls were not made by the authors but by TCRdb's processing. The sample records about 20,000 clones, around 29% being singletons.

The source of this sequence is a female donor with papillary thyroid cancer or a benign thyroid nodule (not recorded which). Some clones in this sample may be carry-over from other donors' samples. The chain links TRBV18 to TRBJ2-5, with D possibly being TRBD1 or TRBD2 (5 bases each). The sequenced material came from blood. CDR3 nucleotides: TGTGCCAGCTCACCAGGGGCGCGAGGGGAGACCCAGTACTTC. This gives the protein CASSPGARGETQYF.